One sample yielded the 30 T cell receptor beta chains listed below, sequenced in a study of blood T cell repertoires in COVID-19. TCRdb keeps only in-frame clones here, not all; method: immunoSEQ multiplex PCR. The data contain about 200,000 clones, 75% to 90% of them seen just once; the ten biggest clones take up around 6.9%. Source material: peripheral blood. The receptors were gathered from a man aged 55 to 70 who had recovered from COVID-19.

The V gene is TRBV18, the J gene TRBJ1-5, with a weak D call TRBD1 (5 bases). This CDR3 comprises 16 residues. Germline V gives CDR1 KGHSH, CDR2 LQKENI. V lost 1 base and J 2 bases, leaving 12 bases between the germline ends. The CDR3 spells CASSPRDFSGNQPQHF. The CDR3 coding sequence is TGTGCCAGCTCACCACGGGACTTTTCGGGCAATCAGCCCCAGCATTTT.

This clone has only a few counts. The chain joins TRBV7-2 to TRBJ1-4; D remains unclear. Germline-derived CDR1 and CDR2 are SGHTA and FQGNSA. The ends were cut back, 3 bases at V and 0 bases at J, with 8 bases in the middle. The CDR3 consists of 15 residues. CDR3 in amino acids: CASSFTPATNEKLFF. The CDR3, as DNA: TGTGCCAGCAGCTTTACGCCAGCAACTAATGAAAAACTGTTTTTT.

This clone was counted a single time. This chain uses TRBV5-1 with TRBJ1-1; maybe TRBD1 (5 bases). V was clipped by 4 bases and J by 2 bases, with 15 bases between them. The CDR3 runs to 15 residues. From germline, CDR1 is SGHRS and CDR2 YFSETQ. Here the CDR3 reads CASSPGDGSNTEAFF. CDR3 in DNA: TGCGCCAGCAGCCCGGGGGACGGCTCCAACACTGAAGCTTTCTTT. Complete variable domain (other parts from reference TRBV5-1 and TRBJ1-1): KAGVTQTPRYLIKTRGQQVTLSCSPISGHRSVSWYQQTPGQGLQFLFEYFSETQRNKGNFPGRFSGRQFSNSRSEMNVSTLELGDSALYLCASSPGDGSNTEAFFGQGTRLTVV.

This CDR3 reads CASKGQGQSPQHF. CDR3 in DNA: TGTGCCAGCAAAGGGCAGGGTCAATCCCCCCAGCATTTT. The chain is built from TRBV27 and TRBJ1-5; perhaps TRBD1 as D (5 bases). V was cut by 7 bases and J by 10 bases, with 17 bases left in between. The length of the CDR3 is 13 residues. The germline CDR1 and CDR2 sequences are MNHEY and SMNVEV (reference sequence).

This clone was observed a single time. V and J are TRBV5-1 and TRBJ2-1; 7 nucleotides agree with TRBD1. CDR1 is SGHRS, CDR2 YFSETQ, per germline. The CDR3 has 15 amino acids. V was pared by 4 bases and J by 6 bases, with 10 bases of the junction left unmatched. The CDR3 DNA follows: TGCGCCAGCAGCCCCGGGACAGTTAGACCCAATGAGCAGTTCTTC. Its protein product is CASSPGTVRPNEQFF.

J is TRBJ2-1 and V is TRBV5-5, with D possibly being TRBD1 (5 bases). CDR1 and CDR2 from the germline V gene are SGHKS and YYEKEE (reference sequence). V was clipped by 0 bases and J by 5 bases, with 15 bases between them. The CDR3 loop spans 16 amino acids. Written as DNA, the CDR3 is TGTGCCAGCAGCTTGGAATGGGGCGATATGGACAATGAGCAGTTCTTC. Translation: CASSLEWGDMDNEQFF.

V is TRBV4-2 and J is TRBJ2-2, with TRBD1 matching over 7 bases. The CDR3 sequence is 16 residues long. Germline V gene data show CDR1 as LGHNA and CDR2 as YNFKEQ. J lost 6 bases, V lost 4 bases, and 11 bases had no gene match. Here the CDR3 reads CASSLSDRLFSGELFF. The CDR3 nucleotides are TGTGCCAGCAGCCTCTCGGACAGGCTTTTCTCCGGGGAGCTGTTTTTT.

CDR3 protein: CASFSLSYEQYF. The CDR3 DNA follows: TGTGCCAGCTTTTCACTCTCCTACGAGCAGTACTTC. The chain is built from TRBV28 and TRBJ2-7; D remains ambiguous. The CDR3 contains 12 residues. V shed 8 bases and J shed 0 bases, with 8 bases lying between them. The germline CDR1 and CDR2 sequences are MDHEN and SYDVKM.

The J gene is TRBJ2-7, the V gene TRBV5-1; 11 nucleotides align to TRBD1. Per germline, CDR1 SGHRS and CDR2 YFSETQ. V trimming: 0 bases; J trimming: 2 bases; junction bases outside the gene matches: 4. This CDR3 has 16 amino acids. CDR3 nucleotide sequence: TGCGCCAGCAGCTTGGGGCCGGGACAGGGGGCCTACGAGCAGTACTTC. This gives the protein CASSLGPGQGAYEQYF.

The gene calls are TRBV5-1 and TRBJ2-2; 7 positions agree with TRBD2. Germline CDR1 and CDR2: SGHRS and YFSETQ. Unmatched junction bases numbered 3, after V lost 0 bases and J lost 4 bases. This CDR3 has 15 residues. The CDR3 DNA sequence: TGCGCCAGCAGCTTGGAGCGGGGAGGCACCGGGGAGCTGTTTTTT. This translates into CASSLERGGTGELFF. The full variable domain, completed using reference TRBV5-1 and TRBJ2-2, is KAGVTQTPRYLIKTRGQQVTLSCSPISGHRSVSWYQQTPGQGLQFLFEYFSETQRNKGNFPGRFSGRQFSNSRSEMNVSTLELGDSALYLCASSLERGGTGELFFGEGSRLTVL.

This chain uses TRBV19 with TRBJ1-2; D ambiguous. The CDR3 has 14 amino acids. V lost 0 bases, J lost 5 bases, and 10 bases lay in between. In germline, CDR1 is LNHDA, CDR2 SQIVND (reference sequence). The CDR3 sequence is CASSIDSRSYGYTF. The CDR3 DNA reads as TGTGCCAGTAGTATAGATTCCCGTTCTTATGGCTACACCTTC.

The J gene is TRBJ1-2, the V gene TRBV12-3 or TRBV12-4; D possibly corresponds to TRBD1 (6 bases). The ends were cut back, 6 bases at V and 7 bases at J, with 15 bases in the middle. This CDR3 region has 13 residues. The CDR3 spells CASSPGQKGGYTF. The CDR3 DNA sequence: TGTGCCAGCAGCCCAGGACAGAAGGGTGGCTACACCTTC.

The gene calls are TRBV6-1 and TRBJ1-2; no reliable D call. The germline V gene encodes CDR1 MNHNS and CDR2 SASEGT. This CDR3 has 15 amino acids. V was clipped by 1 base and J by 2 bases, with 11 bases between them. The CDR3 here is CASSEVPAANYGYTF. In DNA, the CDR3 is TGTGCCAGCAGTGAAGTGCCCGCGGCGAACTATGGCTACACCTTC.

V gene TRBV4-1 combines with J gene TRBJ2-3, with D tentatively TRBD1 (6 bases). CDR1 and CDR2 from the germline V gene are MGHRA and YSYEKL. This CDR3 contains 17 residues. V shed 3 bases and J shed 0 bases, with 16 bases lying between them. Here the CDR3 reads CASSQAGVRASTDTQYF. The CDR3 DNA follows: TGCGCCAGCAGCCAGGCAGGGGTAAGGGCTAGCACAGATACGCAGTATTTT.

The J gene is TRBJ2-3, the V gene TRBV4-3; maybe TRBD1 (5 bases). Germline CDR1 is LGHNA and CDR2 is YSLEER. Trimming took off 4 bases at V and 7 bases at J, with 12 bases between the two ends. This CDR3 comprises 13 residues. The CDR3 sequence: CASSPTVSHTQYF. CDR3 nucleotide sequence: TGCGCCAGCAGCCCGACAGTGTCCCATACGCAGTATTTT.

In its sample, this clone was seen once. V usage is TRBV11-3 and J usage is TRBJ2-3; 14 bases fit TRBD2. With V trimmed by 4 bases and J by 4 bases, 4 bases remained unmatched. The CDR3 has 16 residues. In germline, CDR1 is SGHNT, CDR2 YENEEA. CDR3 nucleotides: TGTGCCAGCAGCTGGGGGACTAGCGGGAGTGCAGATACGCAGTATTTT. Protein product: CASSWGTSGSADTQYF. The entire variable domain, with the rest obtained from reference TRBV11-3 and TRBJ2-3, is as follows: EAGVVQSPRYKIIEKKQPVAFWCNPISGHNTLYWYLQNLGQGPELLIRYENEEAVDDSQLPKDRFSAERLKGVDSTLKIQPAELGDSAVYLCASSWGTSGSADTQYFGPGTRLTVL.

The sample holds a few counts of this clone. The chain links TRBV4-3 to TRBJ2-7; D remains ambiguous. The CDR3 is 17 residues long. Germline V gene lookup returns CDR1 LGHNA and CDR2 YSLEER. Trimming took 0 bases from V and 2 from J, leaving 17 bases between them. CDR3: CASSQDFYEAFTYEQYF. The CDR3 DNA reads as TGCGCCAGCAGCCAAGATTTTTATGAGGCTTTCACCTACGAGCAGTACTTC.

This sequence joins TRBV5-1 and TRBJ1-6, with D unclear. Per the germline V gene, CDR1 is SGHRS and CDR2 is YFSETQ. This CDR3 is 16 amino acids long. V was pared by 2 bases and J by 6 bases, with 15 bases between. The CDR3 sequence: CASSFNYNLPNSPLHF. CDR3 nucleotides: TGCGCCAGCAGCTTTAATTACAACCTCCCTAATTCACCCCTCCACTTT.

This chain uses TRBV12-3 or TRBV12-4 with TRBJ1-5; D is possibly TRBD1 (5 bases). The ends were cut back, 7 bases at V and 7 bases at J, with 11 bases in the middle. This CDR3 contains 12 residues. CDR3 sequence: CASTAGQQPQHF. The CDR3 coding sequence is TGTGCCAGCACTGCGGGGCAACAGCCCCAGCATTTT.

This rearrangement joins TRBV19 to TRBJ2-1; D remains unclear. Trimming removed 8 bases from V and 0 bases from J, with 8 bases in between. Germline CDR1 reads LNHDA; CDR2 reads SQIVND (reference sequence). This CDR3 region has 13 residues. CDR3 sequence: CASESASYNEQFF. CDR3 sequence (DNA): TGTGCCAGTGAGTCTGCCTCCTACAATGAGCAGTTCTTC. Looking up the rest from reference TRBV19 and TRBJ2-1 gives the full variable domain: DGGITQSPKYLFRKEGQNVTLSCEQNLNHDAMYWYRQDPGQGLRLIYYSQIVNDFQKGDIAEGYSVSREKKESFPLTVTSAQKNPTAFYLCASESASYNEQFFGPGTRLTVL.

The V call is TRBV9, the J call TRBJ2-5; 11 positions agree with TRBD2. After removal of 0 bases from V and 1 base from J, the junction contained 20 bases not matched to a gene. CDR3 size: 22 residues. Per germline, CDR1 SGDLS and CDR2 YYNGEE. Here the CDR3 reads CASSVGAPGSGRARPSQETQYF. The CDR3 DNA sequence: TGTGCCAGCAGCGTAGGGGCACCGGGTAGCGGGAGGGCGAGACCTTCCCAAGAGACCCAGTACTTC.

The CDR3 region has the DNA TGTGCCAGCTCGGACCCAGGGGGCGGGGGCAATCAGCCCCAGCATTTT. The encoded protein is CASSDPGGGGNQPQHF. The genes are TRBV19 and TRBJ1-5; 8 bases agree with TRBD1. CDR1 LNHDA and CDR2 SQIVND come from the germline V gene (reference sequence). The CDR3 length is 16 residues. With V trimmed by 9 bases and J by 2 bases, 12 bases remained unmatched.

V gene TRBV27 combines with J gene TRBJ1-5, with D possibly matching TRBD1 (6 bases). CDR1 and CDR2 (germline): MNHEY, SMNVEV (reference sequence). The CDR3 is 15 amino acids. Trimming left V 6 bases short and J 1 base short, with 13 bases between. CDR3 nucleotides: TGTGCCAGCAGCAAAGGGGGGGCGAGCAATCAGCCCCAGCATTTT. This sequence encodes CASSKGGASNQPQHF.

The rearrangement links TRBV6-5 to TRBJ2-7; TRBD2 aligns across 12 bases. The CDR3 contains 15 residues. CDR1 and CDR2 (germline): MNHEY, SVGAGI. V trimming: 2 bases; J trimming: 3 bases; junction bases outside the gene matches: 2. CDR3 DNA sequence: TGTGCCAGCAGTTACGGACTAGCGGGACTCTACGAGCAGTACTTC. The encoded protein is CASSYGLAGLYEQYF.

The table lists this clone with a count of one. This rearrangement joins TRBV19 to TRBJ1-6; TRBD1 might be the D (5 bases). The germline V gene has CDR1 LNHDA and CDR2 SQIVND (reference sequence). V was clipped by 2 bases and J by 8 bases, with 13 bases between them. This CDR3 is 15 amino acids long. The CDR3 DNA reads TGTGCCAGTAGTATACAGGGATTAATGGATTCACCCCTCCACTTT. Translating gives CASSIQGLMDSPLHF.

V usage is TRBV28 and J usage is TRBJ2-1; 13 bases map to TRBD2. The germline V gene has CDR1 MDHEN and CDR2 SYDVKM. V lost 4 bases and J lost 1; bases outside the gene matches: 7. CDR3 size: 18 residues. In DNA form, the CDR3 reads TGTGCCAGCAGTTCCCCGGGACTAGCGGGGCCATCCTACAATGAGCAGTTCTTC. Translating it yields CASSSPGLAGPSYNEQFF.

CDR3 in amino acids: CASSPRSGRAYEQYF. The CDR3 bases are TGCGCCAGCAGCCCCCGTAGCGGGAGGGCCTACGAGCAGTACTTC. This chain joins TRBV4-1 and TRBJ2-7; 11 bases map to TRBD2. The CDR3 covers 15 residues. The ends lost 4 bases at V and 2 bases at J; junction bases unmatched: 4. Germline lookup yields CDR1 MGHRA and CDR2 YSYEKL.

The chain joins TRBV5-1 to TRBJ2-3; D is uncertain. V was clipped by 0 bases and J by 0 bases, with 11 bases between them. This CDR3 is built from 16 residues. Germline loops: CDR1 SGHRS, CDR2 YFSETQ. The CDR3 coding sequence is TGCGCCAGCAGCTTGGTACCACTGACTAGCACAGATACGCAGTATTTT. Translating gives CASSLVPLTSTDTQYF. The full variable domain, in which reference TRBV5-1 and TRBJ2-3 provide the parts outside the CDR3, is KAGVTQTPRYLIKTRGQQVTLSCSPISGHRSVSWYQQTPGQGLQFLFEYFSETQRNKGNFPGRFSGRQFSNSRSEMNVSTLELGDSALYLCASSLVPLTSTDTQYFGPGTRLTVL.

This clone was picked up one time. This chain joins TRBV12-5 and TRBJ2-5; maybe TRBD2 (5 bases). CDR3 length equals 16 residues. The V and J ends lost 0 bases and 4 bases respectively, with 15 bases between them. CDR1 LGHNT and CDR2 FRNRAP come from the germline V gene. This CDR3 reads CASGLVQLVGTETQYF. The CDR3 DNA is TGTGCTAGTGGTTTGGTACAACTAGTGGGCACAGAGACCCAGTACTTC.

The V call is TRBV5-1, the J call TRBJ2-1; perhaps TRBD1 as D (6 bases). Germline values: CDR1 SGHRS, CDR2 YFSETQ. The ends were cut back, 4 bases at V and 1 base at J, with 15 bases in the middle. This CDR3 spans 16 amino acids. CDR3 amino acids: CASSPMGAESYNEQFF. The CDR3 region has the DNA TGCGCCAGCAGCCCCATGGGGGCTGAGTCCTACAATGAGCAGTTCTTC. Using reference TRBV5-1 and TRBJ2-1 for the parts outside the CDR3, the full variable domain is KAGVTQTPRYLIKTRGQQVTLSCSPISGHRSVSWYQQTPGQGLQFLFEYFSETQRNKGNFPGRFSGRQFSNSRSEMNVSTLELGDSALYLCASSPMGAESYNEQFFGPGTRLTVL.